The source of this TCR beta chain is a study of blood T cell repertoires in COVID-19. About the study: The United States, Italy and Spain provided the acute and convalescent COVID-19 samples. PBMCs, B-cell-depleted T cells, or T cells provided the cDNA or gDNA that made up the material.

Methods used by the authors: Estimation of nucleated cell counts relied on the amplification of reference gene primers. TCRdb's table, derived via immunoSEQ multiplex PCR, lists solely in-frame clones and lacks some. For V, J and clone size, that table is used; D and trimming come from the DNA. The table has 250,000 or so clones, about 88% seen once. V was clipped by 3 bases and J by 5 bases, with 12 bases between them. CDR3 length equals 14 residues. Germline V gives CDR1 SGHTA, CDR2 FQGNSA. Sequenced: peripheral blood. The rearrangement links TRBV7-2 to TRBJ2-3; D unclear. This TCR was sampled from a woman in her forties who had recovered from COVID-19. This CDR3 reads CASSLTGFKDTQYF. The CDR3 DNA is TGTGCCAGCAGCTTGACTGGGTTCAAAGATACGCAGTATTTT.